What follows is one TCR beta chain and its context. Authors' methods: Reference gene primer amplification gave nucleated cell count estimates. Clones were read by immunoSEQ multiplex PCR, and TCRdb kept only the in-frame ones, dropping some. V, J and clone size reflect that table, while D and trimming were determined from the DNA. This table holds about 400,000 clones, roughly 88% found once. This specimen comes from a study of blood T cell repertoires in COVID-19. Turning to the study itself: Nucleic acid was either cDNA or gDNA, and it came from T cells, B-cell-depleted T cells, or PBMCs.

Everyone who took part was 18 to 89 years old, and they came from about 25 US areas. Categorization into cohorts depended on clinical history that participants reported. The germline gives CDR1 GTSNPN, CDR2 SVGIG (reference sequence). The CDR3 extends over 13 amino acids. The V and J ends lost 5 bases and 2 bases, in that order; junction bases with no gene match: 3. This sequence was found in a woman aged 40 to 50 with acute COVID-19. V and J are TRBV30 and TRBJ1-1; 9 bases align to TRBD1. Sample: PBMCs or T cells enriched from blood (not recorded which). The CDR3 region is CAWGGQGNTEAFF. CDR3 coding DNA: TGTGCCTGGGGGGGACAGGGCAACACTGAAGCTTTCTTT.